The rows below give T cell receptor beta chains drawn from one sample of a study of blood T cell repertoires in COVID-19. Generated by immunoSEQ multiplex PCR, the TCRdb table keeps only in-frame clones and is missing some. The sample shows about 330,000 clones, 80% to 90% of them seen only once. Specimen: PBMCs or T cells enriched from blood (not recorded which). All receptors come from a man aged 25-40 years who had recovered from COVID-19. The CDR3 runs from the conserved cysteine through the conserved F or W. A D gene is named only where the DNA matches it firmly. A clone size is listed for some rows: how often the clone was seen (once, few, many), or a class if it is expanded.

clone_size	d_call	v_call	j_call	cdr3_aa	cdr3_nt
.	.	TRBV12-3/TRBV12-4	TRBJ1-1	CASRGRSTEAFF	TGTGCCAGCAGGGGGCGCAGCACTGAAGCTTTCTTT
.	.	TRBV25-1	TRBJ1-6	CASSPTGSSYNSPLHF	TGTGCCAGCAGTCCAACAGGGAGCTCCTATAATTCACCCCTCCACTTT
.	TRBD1	TRBV19	TRBJ2-7	CASSRTGARSEQYF	TGTGCCAGTAGTCGGACAGGGGCTAGAAGCGAGCAGTACTTC
.	.	TRBV7-3	TRBJ1-2	CASSLLGGYGYTF	TGTGCCAGCAGCTTATTGGGGGGCTATGGCTACACCTTC
once	.	TRBV15	TRBJ2-1	CATSRETIRNHNEQFF	TGTGCCACCAGCAGAGAAACAATTCGCAACCACAATGAGCAGTTCTTC
.	TRBD2	TRBV5-1	TRBJ2-7	CASSPRGEGSYEQYF	TGCGCCAGCAGCCCCAGAGGGGAGGGGTCCTACGAGCAGTACTTC
few	.	TRBV5-1	TRBJ2-5	CASRSGQETQYF	TGCGCCAGCCGTAGCGGACAAGAGACCCAGTACTTC
.	.	TRBV5-4	TRBJ1-2	CASSWAPYGYTF	TGTGCCAGCAGTTGGGCCCCCTATGGCTACACCTTC
.	TRBD1	TRBV28	TRBJ1-3	CASSPTGSGNTIYF	TGTGCCAGCAGCCCGACAGGGTCTGGAAACACCATATATTTT
.	.	TRBV7-9	TRBJ1-4	CASSSQTGPEKLFF	TGTGCCAGCAGCTCTCAAACAGGGCCGGAAAAACTGTTTTTT
.	TRBD1	TRBV9	TRBJ2-3	CASSVVGQGPTDTQYF	TGTGCCAGCAGCGTAGTGGGACAGGGACCCACAGATACGCAGTATTTT
.	TRBD1	TRBV29-1	TRBJ2-1	CSVFGMTGGPGNEQFF	TGCAGCGTTTTCGGGATGACAGGGGGCCCGGGCAATGAGCAGTTCTTC
.	TRBD1	TRBV5-1	TRBJ2-5	CASSYDRGETQYF	TGCGCCAGCAGCTATGACAGGGGGGAGACCCAGTACTTC
.	TRBD2	TRBV5-1	TRBJ2-1	CASSVSTSGGASEQFF	TGCGCCAGCAGCGTATCAACTAGCGGGGGGGCTTCTGAGCAGTTCTTC
.	.	TRBV2	TRBJ1-4	CASSETGANEKLFF	TGTGCCAGCAGTGAGACGGGGGCTAATGAAAAACTGTTTTTT
.	.	TRBV5-1	TRBJ2-7	CASSSGGISYEQYF	TGCGCCAGCAGCTCTGGCGGCATTTCGTACGAGCAGTACTTC
.	.	TRBV9	TRBJ2-2	CASSVVSGDTGELFF	TGTGCCAGCAGCGTAGTCAGCGGAGACACCGGGGAGCTGTTTTTT
.	.	TRBV27	TRBJ1-5	CASSLEGQQPQHF	TGTGCCAGCAGTTTAGAGGGTCAACAGCCCCAGCATTTT
.	.	TRBV30	TRBJ1-6	CAWSSGYNNSPLHF	TGTGCCTGGAGTTCGGGGTACAATAATTCACCCCTCCACTTT
.	.	TRBV10-2	TRBJ1-2	CASSESENYGYTF	TGCGCCAGCAGTGAGTCTGAGAACTATGGCTACACCTTC
.	.	TRBV6-2/TRBV6-3	TRBJ2-5	CASSYGVYKTQYF	TGTGCCAGCAGTTACGGTGTCTATAAGACCCAGTACTTC
.	TRBD2	TRBV5-4	TRBJ2-5	CASSLAQRGLRFQETQYF	TGTGCCAGCAGCTTGGCCCAGCGGGGACTACGTTTCCAAGAGACCCAGTACTTC
.	.	TRBV11-3	TRBJ2-2	CASSWAQGNTGELFF	TGTGCCAGCAGCTGGGCCCAGGGTAACACCGGGGAGCTGTTTTTT
.	TRBD2	TRBV27	TRBJ2-3	CASSPWTSGITDTQYF	TGTGCCAGCAGTCCATGGACTAGCGGCATTACAGATACGCAGTATTTT
.	.	TRBV19	TRBJ1-6	CASSIWADNNSPLHF	TGTGCCAGTAGTATATGGGCAGATAATAATTCACCCCTCCACTTT
few	.	TRBV30	TRBJ1-1	CAWTQHKGQGNTEAFF	TGTGCCTGGACCCAACATAAGGGGCAGGGAAACACTGAAGCTTTCTTT
.	.	TRBV18	TRBJ1-1	CASSPSISTGNTEAFF	TGTGCCAGCTCACCGAGCATTTCGACAGGGAACACTGAAGCTTTCTTT
once	TRBD1	TRBV5-1	TRBJ1-2	CASSFTRGERFYGYTF	TGCGCCAGCAGCTTCACCAGGGGGGAGCGGTTCTATGGCTACACCTTC
.	TRBD2	TRBV2	TRBJ2-1	CASRPTTRGGEQFF	TGTGCCAGCAGACCAACGACTCGCGGGGGGGAGCAGTTCTTC
.	.	TRBV25-1	TRBJ2-1	CASSDPRVPYNEQFF	TGTGCCAGCAGTGACCCCAGGGTCCCCTACAATGAGCAGTTCTTC
.	.	TRBV3-1/TRBV3-2	TRBJ1-2	CASSQRELYGYTF	TGTGCCAGCAGCCAAAGGGAGTTGTATGGCTACACCTTC
.	TRBD1	TRBV5-1	TRBJ2-1	CASSLPEQGSQFF	TGCGCCAGCAGCTTGCCGGAACAGGGGAGTCAGTTCTTC
.	TRBD2	TRBV6-4	TRBJ2-3	CASSDSGAGEVDTQYF	TGTGCCAGCAGTGACTCGGGAGCGGGGGAGGTAGATACGCAGTATTTT
.	.	TRBV12-3/TRBV12-4	TRBJ2-7	CASSSRDTYEQYF	TGTGCCAGCAGCTCCCGGGACACCTACGAGCAGTACTTC
.	TRBD1	TRBV11-3	TRBJ2-7	CASSLDDSQGEYYEQYF	TGTGCCAGCAGCTTAGATGACAGTCAGGGGGAATACTACGAGCAGTACTTC
.	TRBD2	TRBV7-6	TRBJ2-2	CASSLEAQGAGGPSTGELFF	TGTGCCAGCAGCTTAGAGGCCCAAGGGGCGGGGGGGCCGAGCACCGGGGAGCTGTTTTTT
.	TRBD1	TRBV29-1	TRBJ2-3	CRDPPNGTGGDTDTQYF	TGCAGAGACCCGCCTAATGGGACAGGAGGAGATACAGATACGCAGTATTTT
.	.	TRBV11-2	TRBJ1-1	CASSFGAEGLYSTGAFF	TGTGCCAGCAGCTTCGGAGCGGAGGGATTGTATAGTACGGGAGCTTTCTTT
few	.	TRBV5-1	TRBJ1-1	CASSSGTYTEAFF	TGCGCCAGCAGCTCTGGGACTTACACTGAAGCTTTCTTT
.	.	TRBV28	TRBJ1-5	CASSSSGLHQPQHF	TGTGCCAGCAGTTCATCAGGGCTCCATCAGCCCCAGCATTTT
few	TRBD1	TRBV18	TRBJ1-4	CASSPDRGVVEKLFF	TGTGCCAGCTCACCGGACAGGGGAGTTGTAGAAAAACTGTTTTTT
.	.	TRBV6-6	TRBJ1-1	CASSYGGRDTEAFF	TGTGCCAGCAGTTACGGCGGCAGGGATACTGAAGCTTTCTTT
.	TRBD2	TRBV28	TRBJ2-7	CASTLGGDSYEQYF	TGTGCCAGTACCCTGGGGGGGGATAGCTACGAGCAGTACTTC
.	.	TRBV7-6	TRBJ1-4	CASSLSSPDSGEKLFF	TGTGCCAGCAGCTTATCTAGCCCCGATTCGGGTGAAAAACTGTTTTTT
.	.	TRBV3-1/TRBV3-2	TRBJ1-5	CASSQRAGRVGSNQPQHF	TGTGCCAGCAGCCAACGGGCTGGGAGGGTTGGGAGCAATCAGCCCCAGCATTTT
once	TRBD2	TRBV7-2	TRBJ2-1	CASSWTSGGSNEQFF	TGTGCCAGCAGCTGGACTAGCGGGGGTAGCAATGAGCAGTTCTTC